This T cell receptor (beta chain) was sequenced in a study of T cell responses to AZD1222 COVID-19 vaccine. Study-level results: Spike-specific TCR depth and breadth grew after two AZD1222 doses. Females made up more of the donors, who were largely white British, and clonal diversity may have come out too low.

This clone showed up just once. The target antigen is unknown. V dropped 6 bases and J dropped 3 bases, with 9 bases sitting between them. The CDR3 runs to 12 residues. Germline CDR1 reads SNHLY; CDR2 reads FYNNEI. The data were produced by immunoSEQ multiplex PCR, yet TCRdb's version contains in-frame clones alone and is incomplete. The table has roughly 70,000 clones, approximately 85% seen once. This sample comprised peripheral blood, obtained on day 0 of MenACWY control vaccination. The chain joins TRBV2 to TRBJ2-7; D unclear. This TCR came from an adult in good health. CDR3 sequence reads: CASSRTLYEQYF. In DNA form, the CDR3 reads TGTGCCAGCAGCCGGACCCTCTACGAGCAGTACTTC.